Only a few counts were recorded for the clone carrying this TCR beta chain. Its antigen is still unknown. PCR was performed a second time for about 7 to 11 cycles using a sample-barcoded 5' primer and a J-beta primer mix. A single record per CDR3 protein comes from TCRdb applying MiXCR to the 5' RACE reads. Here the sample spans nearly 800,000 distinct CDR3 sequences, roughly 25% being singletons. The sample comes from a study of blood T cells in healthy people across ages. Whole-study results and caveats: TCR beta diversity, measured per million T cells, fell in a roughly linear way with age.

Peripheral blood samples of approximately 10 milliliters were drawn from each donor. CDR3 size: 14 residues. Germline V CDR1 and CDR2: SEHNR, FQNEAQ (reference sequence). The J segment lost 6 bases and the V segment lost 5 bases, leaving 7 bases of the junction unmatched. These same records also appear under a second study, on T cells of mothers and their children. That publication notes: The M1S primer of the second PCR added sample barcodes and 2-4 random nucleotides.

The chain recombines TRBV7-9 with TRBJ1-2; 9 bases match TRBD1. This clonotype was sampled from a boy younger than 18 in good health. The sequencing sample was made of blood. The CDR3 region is CASSLPGQGDGYTF. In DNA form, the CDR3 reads TGTGCCAGCAGCCTCCCGGGACAGGGCGATGGCTACACCTTC.